This TCR beta chain was captured in a study of blood T cell repertoires in COVID-19. Germline V lookup: CDR1 SEHNR, CDR2 FQNEAQ (reference sequence). CDR3 length: 14 residues. V lost 4 bases and J lost 6, with 16 bases in between. Here immunoSEQ multiplex PCR was the method, and the copy in TCRdb shows in-frame clones only, minus some. This sample yields 250,000 to 350,000 clones, of which roughly 80% are seen a single time; approximately 1.5% belongs to the top ten. The sequencing sample was made of peripheral blood. This rearrangement joins TRBV7-9 to TRBJ2-7; D perhaps matches TRBD2 (7 bases). The sequence was collected from a human donor with COVID-19, enrolled during active disease. The donor label of this sample is uncertain. CDR3 loop: CASSSNREGGEQYF. CDR3 sequence (DNA): TGTGCCAGCAGCTCGAACAGGGAGGGCGGCGAGCAGTACTTC.